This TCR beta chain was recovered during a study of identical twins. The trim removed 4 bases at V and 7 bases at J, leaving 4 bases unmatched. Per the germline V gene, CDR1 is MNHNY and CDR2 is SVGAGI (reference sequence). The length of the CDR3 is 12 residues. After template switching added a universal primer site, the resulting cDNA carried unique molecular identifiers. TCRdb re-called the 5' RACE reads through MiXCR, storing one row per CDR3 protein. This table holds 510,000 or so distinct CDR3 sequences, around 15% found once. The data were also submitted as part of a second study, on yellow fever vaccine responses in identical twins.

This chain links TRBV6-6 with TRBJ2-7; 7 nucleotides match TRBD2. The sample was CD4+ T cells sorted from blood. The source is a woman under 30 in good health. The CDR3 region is CASSSERGEQYV. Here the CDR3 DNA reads TGTGCCAGCAGTTCGGAGCGGGGTGAGCAGTACGTC.